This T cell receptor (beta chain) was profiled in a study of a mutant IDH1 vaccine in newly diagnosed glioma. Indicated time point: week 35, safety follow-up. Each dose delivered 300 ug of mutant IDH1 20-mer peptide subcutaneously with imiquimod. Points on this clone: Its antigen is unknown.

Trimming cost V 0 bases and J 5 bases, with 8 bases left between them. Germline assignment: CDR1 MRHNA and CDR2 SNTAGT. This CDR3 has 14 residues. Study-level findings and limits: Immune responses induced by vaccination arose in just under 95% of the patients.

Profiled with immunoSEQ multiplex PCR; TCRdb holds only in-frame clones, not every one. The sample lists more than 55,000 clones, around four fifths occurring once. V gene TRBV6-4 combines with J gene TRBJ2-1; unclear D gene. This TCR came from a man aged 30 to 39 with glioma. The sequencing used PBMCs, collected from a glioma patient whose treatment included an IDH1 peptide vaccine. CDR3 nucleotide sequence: TGTGCCAGCAGTGACTCGCTAGACCACAATGAGCAGTTCTTC. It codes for CASSDSLDHNEQFF.